This T cell receptor (beta chain) derives from a study of blood T cell repertoires in COVID-19. About the research overall: Samples of COVID-19 (acute and convalescent) were obtained from the United States, Italy and Spain.

Trimming removed 3 bases at V and 5 bases at J, with 17 bases between. The CDR3 contains 16 residues. Germline assignment: CDR1 SGHNT and CDR2 YYREEE (reference sequence). Study processing details: For nucleated cells, counts were estimated from reference gene primer amplification. Profiled with immunoSEQ multiplex PCR; TCRdb holds only in-frame clones, not every one. D and trimming come from the DNA, and the V and J calls and clone size come from that table. The profile shows about 190,000 clones, about 80% of them singletons. Sequenced input: peripheral blood. This clonotype originated in a man between 60 and 75 years old with acute or convalescent COVID-19. The chain couples TRBV5-4 to TRBJ2-2; weak D call: TRBD1 (6 bases). The CDR3 protein is CASSYTGSTRTGELFF. The CDR3 DNA follows: TGTGCCAGCAGCTACACAGGGTCGACGAGGACCGGGGAGCTGTTTTTT.